These 13 T cell receptor beta chains came from one sample sequenced in a study of cytomegalovirus exposure and HLA in healthy donors. Both 60 Vbeta primers and 13 Jbeta primers went into the PCR. The protocol was immunoSEQ multiplex PCR, while the TCRdb copy is restricted to in-frame clones and leaves out a portion. This table has 100,000 to 150,000 clones, around 80% appearing once. The sequencing input was PBMCs. These receptors all come from a man aged 30-40 years in good health and CMV-seronegative.

The count of this clone is one. The J gene is TRBJ1-6, the V gene TRBV27; weak D call: TRBD1 (6 bases). Germline assignment: CDR1 MNHEY and CDR2 SMNVEV (reference sequence). Between the trimmed V and J ends, which lost 4 bases and 8 bases, there was a span of 15 bases. This CDR3 comprises 15 residues. CDR3 amino acids: CASSSPQGTHSPLHF. The CDR3 nucleotides are TGTGCCAGCAGTTCCCCACAGGGAACTCATTCACCCCTCCACTTT.

This clone turned up a few times. The V call is TRBV15, the J call TRBJ1-5; 8 positions match TRBD1. This CDR3 has 17 amino acids. Trimming cost V 5 bases and J 3 bases; bases outside gene matches: 12. The germline CDR1 and CDR2 sequences are LNHNV and YYDKDF (reference sequence). The CDR3 DNA reads as TGTGCCACCAGCCCCCGGACAGGGCTGGGGGTCAATCAGCCCCAGCATTTT. Its translation: CATSPRTGLGVNQPQHF.

The chain couples TRBV6-6 to TRBJ2-1; D is ambiguous. Germline CDR1 is MNHNY and CDR2 is SVGAGI (reference sequence). V dropped 5 bases and J dropped 7 bases, with 6 bases sitting between them. The CDR3 loop spans 11 amino acids. The CDR3 bases are TGTGCCAGCAGTCTACGGAATGAGCAGTTCTTC. As protein: CASSLRNEQFF.

The chain uses TRBV5-4 and TRBJ1-3; TRBD1 might be the D (5 bases). Trimming shortened V by 3 bases and J by 0 bases, and 10 bases separated the two germline ends. The CDR3 has 15 residues. The V gene's germline CDR1 is SGHNT and CDR2 YYREEE (reference sequence). Here the CDR3 reads CASSSGAGSGNTIYF. Here the CDR3 DNA reads TGTGCCAGCAGCTCTGGGGCAGGCTCTGGAAACACCATATATTTT.

The CDR3 region is CASSLESRSTQYF. CDR3 in DNA: TGTGCCAGCAGCCTCGAGAGCAGGTCGACCCAGTACTTC. The J gene is TRBJ2-5, the V gene TRBV7-9; no reliable D call. The V gene lost 5 bases and the J gene lost 7 bases, with 14 bases spanning the gap. There are 13 residues in the CDR3. CDR1 is SEHNR and CDR2 is FQNEAQ in the germline V gene (reference sequence).

V is TRBV27 and J is TRBJ2-7, with 7 bases identical to TRBD1. Looked up from germline, CDR1 is MNHEY and CDR2 is SMNVEV (reference sequence). The V gene end was trimmed by 4 bases and the J gene end by 5 bases; junction bases not matched to a gene: 8. The CDR3 is 14 residues long. The chain's CDR3 is CASSSRGSSHEQYF. The CDR3, as DNA: TGTGCCAGCAGTTCCAGGGGGAGTAGCCACGAGCAGTACTTC.

The V gene is TRBV6-5, the J gene TRBJ2-5; 7 nucleotides match TRBD2. The CDR3 is 14 residues long. The germline CDR1 and CDR2 sequences are MNHEY and SVGAGI. J was trimmed by 5 bases and V by 0 bases; bases with no gene match: 3. Written as DNA, the CDR3 is TGTGCCAGCAGTTACTCGTTGGGGGGGGAGACCCAGTACTTC. It encodes CASSYSLGGETQYF.

This clone occurred a few times. One end of the junction fails to match germline, which may point to a read error. The chain employs TRBV7-9 and TRBJ1-1; D gene ambiguous. Germline CDR1 SEHNR, CDR2 FQNEAQ (reference sequence). The CDR3 length is 12 residues. CDR3 residues: CSSSLEQLGAFF. CDR3 nucleotide sequence: TGTTCCAGCAGCTTAGAACAGCTGGGAGCTTTCTTT.

The V call is TRBV27, the J call TRBJ1-3, with TRBD1 matching over 8 bases. Germline V gives CDR1 MNHEY, CDR2 SMNVEV (reference sequence). CDR3 size: 18 residues. Trimming at V came to 4 bases and at J to 0 bases, leaving 11 bases not matched to a gene. In nucleotides, the CDR3 is TGTGCCAGCAGTTCCGTAAGACAGGGGAGATACTCTGGAAACACCATATATTTT. It encodes CASSSVRQGRYSGNTIYF.

This chain links TRBV20-1 with TRBJ2-5, with D possibly TRBD1 on 6 matching bases. The J call may be mistaken, given a closer DNA end match to TRBJ2-7. This CDR3 comprises 10 residues. CDR1 DFQATT and CDR2 SNEGSKA come from the germline V gene (reference sequence). The CDR3 protein is CSASGDEQYF. The CDR3 DNA is TGCAGTGCTTCAGGGGACGAGCAGTACTTC.

This clone was picked up many times. The V gene is TRBV28, the J gene TRBJ2-6, with 7 bases matching TRBD1. Germline V gives CDR1 MDHEN, CDR2 SYDVKM. The length of the CDR3 is 16 residues. V lost 4 bases and J lost 0; bases outside the gene matches: 3. In DNA, the CDR3 is TGTGCCAGCAGTTACGGACAGGTCTCTGGGGCCAACGTCCTGACTTTC. Its protein is CASSYGQVSGANVLTF.

The chain is built from TRBV12-5 and TRBJ2-1, with TRBD1 matching over 9 bases. Losses at the gene ends were 6 bases for V and 4 bases for J; bases not matched to a gene: 7. Looked up from germline, CDR1 is LGHNT and CDR2 is FRNRAP. The length of the CDR3 is 15 residues. CDR3 nucleotide sequence: TGTGCTAGTGGAGCGGGACAGGGTATGTACAATGAGCAGTTCTTC. Amino acids: CASGAGQGMYNEQFF.

The chain employs TRBV2 and TRBJ1-4, with no clear D. The V end was cut by 1 base, the J end by 5 bases, with 8 bases between. CDR1 is SNHLY, CDR2 FYNNEI, per germline. The CDR3 covers 14 residues. The CDR3: CASSEGTSNEKLFF. DNA of the CDR3: TGTGCCAGCAGTGAAGGGACTTCAAATGAAAAACTGTTTTTT. Based on the CDR3 plus reference TRBV2 and TRBJ1-4, the full variable domain is EPEVTQTPSHQVTQMGQEVILRCVPISNHLYFYWYRQILGQKVEFLVSFYNNEISEKSEIFDDQFSVERPDGSNFTLKIRSTKLEDSAMYFCASSEGTSNEKLFFGSGTQLSVL.